One and the same sample provided the 23 T cell receptor beta chains below, sequenced in a study of identical twins. Via MiXCR, TCRdb re-called the 5' RACE reads, giving one row per CDR3 protein. This table has 500,000 to 700,000 distinct CDR3 sequences, under 8.5% appearing once. These same data were also listed under a study on yellow fever vaccine responses in identical twins.

The specimen sequenced was PBMCs. These receptors all come from a woman in her late teens or twenties in good health.

In its sample, this clonotype was seen many times. The rearrangement uses TRBV10-3 and TRBJ2-3, with 8 bases matching TRBD2. Germline V gives CDR1 ENHRY, CDR2 SYGVKD. The junction had 7 bases not matched to a gene; V was cut back by 6 bases and J by 5 bases. This CDR3 is built from 14 residues. The CDR3 DNA reads as TGTGCCATCAGCGGGACTAGGGAGAGAGATACGCAGTATTTT. Translating it yields CAISGTRERDTQYF.

V usage is TRBV10-2 and J usage is TRBJ2-3, with 11 nucleotides matching TRBD2. The ends lost 3 bases at V and 6 bases at J; junction bases unmatched: 11. Per germline, CDR1 WSHSY and CDR2 SAAADI. CDR3 size: 17 residues. The CDR3 DNA follows: TGCGCCAGCAGTGAAACGAGACTAGCGGGAATGGCGGATACGCAGTATTTT. Translation gives CASSETRLAGMADTQYF.

This clonotype was detected many times. The J gene is TRBJ2-7, the V gene TRBV20-1; D may be TRBD2 (6 bases). In germline, CDR1 is DFQATT, CDR2 SNEGSKA (reference sequence). This CDR3 has 14 residues. The V end was cut by 2 bases, the J end by 7 bases, with 18 bases between. The DNA for the CDR3 is TGCAGTGCTAGACCCGCCGGTGGGGGGTGGGAGCAGTACTTC. It translates to CSARPAGGGWEQYF.

This clonotype turned up a few times. The rearrangement joins TRBV29-1 to TRBJ2-3, with D tentatively TRBD1 or TRBD2 (5 bases each). CDR1 and CDR2 from the germline V gene are SQVTM and ANQGSEA. The CDR3 loop spans 12 amino acids. With 7 bases removed from V and 3 bases from J, the gap between germline ends came to 11 bases. The CDR3 spells CSAWDRTDTQYF. The DNA for the CDR3 is TGCAGCGCCTGGGACCGTACAGATACGCAGTATTTT.

The table lists this clonotype with many counts. This chain uses TRBV7-8 with TRBJ2-5; D is unclear. The length of the CDR3 is 12 residues. CDR1 SGHVS and CDR2 FQNEAQ come from the germline V gene. Trimming removed 2 bases from V and 5 bases from J, with 6 bases in between. The chain's CDR3 is CASSLNWETQYF. CDR3 nucleotides: TGTGCCAGCAGCTTAAACTGGGAGACCCAGTACTTC. Drawing the rest from reference TRBV7-8 and TRBJ2-5, the complete variable domain is GAGVSQSPRYKVAKRGQDVALRCDPISGHVSLFWYQQALGQGPEFLTYFQNEAQLDKSGLPSDRFFAERPEGSVSTLKIQRTQQEDSAVYLCASSLNWETQYFGPGTRLLVL.

In its sample, this clonotype was seen many times. V gene TRBV15 combines with J gene TRBJ2-7; the D gene is possibly TRBD1 (6 bases). In germline, CDR1 is LNHNV, CDR2 YYDKDF (reference sequence). V was pared by 1 base and J by 6 bases, with 10 bases between. This CDR3 contains 13 residues. The CDR3 DNA reads TGTGCCACCAGCAGAGTTCAGGGGTCCGAGCAGTACGTC. The encoded protein is CATSRVQGSEQYV.

In its sample, this clonotype was seen many times. The rearrangement links TRBV29-1 to TRBJ2-7; D unresolved. The V end lost 4 bases, the J end lost 6 bases, and 10 bases lay between the germline ends. CDR1 and CDR2 (germline): SQVTM, ANQGSEA. This CDR3 comprises 11 residues. CDR3 nucleotide sequence: TGCAGCGTTGTTTACCGGATCGAGCAGTACTTC. Amino acids: CSVVYRIEQYF.

In its sample, this clonotype was seen many times. The chain has TRBV3-1 and TRBJ2-3; D not certain. V lost 2 bases to trimming and J lost 4 bases, with 16 bases between them. CDR1 and CDR2 (germline): LGHDT, YNNKEL (reference sequence). The CDR3 totals 16 residues. CDR3 in amino acids: CASSQWRRPESDTQYF. CDR3 nucleotides: TGTGCCAGCAGCCAATGGCGCCGACCAGAGTCAGATACGCAGTATTTT.

This clonotype has at least ten counts. This chain connects TRBV7-9 to TRBJ2-1, with D uncertain. V was clipped by 1 base and J by 0 bases, with 13 bases between them. Germline lookup yields CDR1 SEHNR and CDR2 FQNEAQ (reference sequence). There are 17 residues in the CDR3. CDR3 DNA: TGTGCCAGCAGCTTAGTTTTTGGCACCAGCTCCTACAATGAGCAGTTCTTC. Protein: CASSLVFGTSSYNEQFF.

This clonotype appeared a few times. V usage is TRBV20-1 and J usage is TRBJ2-7; no clear D gene. Trimming pared 4 bases from V and 9 bases from J, leaving 19 bases between. This CDR3 has 13 residues. The germline gives CDR1 DFQATT, CDR2 SNEGSKA (reference sequence). DNA for the CDR3: TGCAGTGCTACCAGACAAGGGTCAGACGGGCAGTACGTC. It translates to CSATRQGSDGQYV.

The chain carries TRBV2 and TRBJ2-2; 9 bases are shared with TRBD2. The CDR3 is 16 amino acids. Looked up from germline, CDR1 is SNHLY and CDR2 is FYNNEI. Trimming took 7 bases from V and 0 from J; bases not matched to a gene: 6. The CDR3, as DNA: TGTGCCAGCAATGACCCTAGCGGGGCGAACACCGGGGAGCTGTTTTTT. Translation gives CASNDPSGANTGELFF.

This clonotype came up a few times. V gene TRBV7-8 combines with J gene TRBJ2-6; a weak D match, TRBD1 (6 bases). The CDR3 is made up of 20 amino acids. Trimming stripped 1 base from V and 1 base from J, with 20 bases between. Germline-derived CDR1 and CDR2 are SGHVS and FQNEAQ. As DNA, the CDR3 is TGTGCCAGCAGCTTAGTACGCCTCTCAGGGGCTTCTTCTGGGGCCAACGTCCTGACTTTC. Translating gives CASSLVRLSGASSGANVLTF.

This clonotype has just a few counts. The chain employs TRBV6-1 and TRBJ2-3; 9 positions agree with TRBD2. Germline-derived CDR1 and CDR2 are MNHNS and SASEGT. Germline trimming cut 9 bases from V and 0 bases from J; bases unmatched to any gene: 4. The CDR3 extends over 14 amino acids. The CDR3 DNA reads TGTGCCAGTAGCGGGAGTAGGAGCACAGATACGCAGTATTTT. Encoded protein: CASSGSRSTDTQYF.

This clonotype appeared a few times. The chain carries TRBV7-6 and TRBJ2-1; D unresolved. V lost 4 bases and J 9 bases, leaving 13 bases between the germline ends. The germline V gene encodes CDR1 SGHVS and CDR2 FNYEAQ. The length of the CDR3 is 13 residues. This CDR3 reads CASSSRVAGEQFF. CDR3 DNA sequence: TGTGCCAGCAGCTCCCGGGTAGCCGGTGAGCAGTTCTTC.

The chain links TRBV5-1 to TRBJ2-7; 7 bases map to TRBD1. Germline assignment: CDR1 SGHRS and CDR2 YFSETQ. The length of the CDR3 is 19 residues. Trimming at V came to 1 base and at J to 6 bases, leaving 22 bases not matched to a gene. The CDR3 coding sequence is TGCGCCAGCAGCTTGACCTTTTCGACCGTCGGGACAGTGTCAGGCGAGCAGTACTTC. This encodes CASSLTFSTVGTVSGEQYF. The full variable domain, in which reference TRBV5-1 and TRBJ2-7 provide the parts outside the CDR3, is KAGVTQTPRYLIKTRGQQVTLSCSPISGHRSVSWYQQTPGQGLQFLFEYFSETQRNKGNFPGRFSGRQFSNSRSEMNVSTLELGDSALYLCASSLTFSTVGTVSGEQYFGPGTRLTVT.

In this sample, this clonotype turned up a few times. This chain connects TRBV12-3 or TRBV12-4 to TRBJ2-7; 9 bases align to TRBD1. The trim removed 5 bases at V and 7 bases at J, leaving 12 bases unmatched. The CDR3 length is 15 residues. CDR3 loop: CASSPLDRGVGEQYF. CDR3 nucleotide sequence: TGTGCCAGCAGTCCCCTGGACAGGGGAGTCGGTGAGCAGTACTTC.

The CDR3 region has the DNA TGTGCCAGCAGGAGGGCGTACAGCACAGATACGCAGTATTTT. Amino acid sequence: CASRRAYSTDTQYF. The gene calls are TRBV19 and TRBJ2-3; possible D gene TRBD2, 6 bases. Germline V CDR1 and CDR2: LNHDA, SQIVND (reference sequence). V was shortened by 9 bases and J by 0 bases, with 13 bases between the two germline ends. This CDR3 region has 14 residues.

V gene TRBV5-6 combines with J gene TRBJ1-2; no clear D. CDR3 size: 14 residues. V was trimmed by 4 bases and J by 4 bases, leaving 14 bases between them. Germline V CDR1 and CDR2: SGHDT, YYEEEE. Written as DNA, the CDR3 is TGTGCCAGCAGCACTTCACGCCTGGTCTATGGCTACACCTTC. Encoded protein: CASSTSRLVYGYTF. The variable domain in full, completed from reference TRBV5-6 and TRBJ1-2, reads DAGVTQSPTHLIKTRGQQVTLRCSPKSGHDTVSWYQQALGQGPQFIFQYYEEEERQRGNFPDRFSGHQFPNYSSELNVNALLLGDSALYLCASSTSRLVYGYTFGSGTRLTVV.

The V and J genes are TRBV29-1 and TRBJ2-1; D gene unclear. CDR3 length equals 11 residues. The germline V gene has CDR1 SQVTM and CDR2 ANQGSEA. The V and J ends lost 4 bases and 8 bases respectively, with 9 bases between them. CDR3 in DNA: TGCAGCGTTGCATGGTTTGATGAGCAGTTCTTC. Translated, it gives CSVAWFDEQFF.

In this sample, this clonotype turned up a few times. The rearrangement joins TRBV20-1 to TRBJ1-1; D is uncertain. V shed 3 bases and J shed 9 bases, with 8 bases lying between them. This CDR3 comprises 10 residues. CDR1 is DFQATT, CDR2 SNEGSKA, per germline (reference sequence). CDR3 amino acids: CSAREAKAFF. The CDR3, as DNA: TGCAGTGCTAGGGAGGCTAAAGCTTTCTTT.

The chain links TRBV4-1 to TRBJ2-1; 7 bases fit TRBD2. The CDR3 has 17 residues. V trimming: 1 base; J trimming: 0 bases; junction bases outside the gene matches: 6. CDR1 is MGHRA and CDR2 is YSYEKL in the germline V gene. Written as DNA, the CDR3 is TGCGCCAGCAGCCAAGGCCTAGCGGTGAGCTCCTACAATGAGCAGTTCTTC. Residues: CASSQGLAVSSYNEQFF.

The rearrangement uses TRBV7-3 and TRBJ2-7; D ambiguous. The CDR3 runs to 15 residues. V was trimmed by 4 bases and J by 2 bases, leaving 15 bases between them. Germline V gene data show CDR1 as SGHTA and CDR2 as FQGTGA. CDR3 sequence: CASSSAATPTYEQYF. The CDR3 coding sequence is TGTGCCAGCAGCTCTGCGGCGACACCGACCTACGAGCAGTACTTC.

This clonotype was picked up a small number of times. The chain carries TRBV5-5 and TRBJ2-1; TRBD2 is a possible D gene (6 bases). V dropped 0 bases and J dropped 8 bases, with 9 bases sitting between them. CDR1 and CDR2 (germline): SGHKS, YYEKEE (reference sequence). The CDR3 runs 13 residues. Written as DNA, the CDR3 is TGTGCCAGCAGCTTGGGGGGGGTGGATGAGCAGTTCTTC. Translation: CASSLGGVDEQFF.